This note documents a single TCR beta chain sequence. As yet, its antigen is unknown. V lost 1 base and J 7 bases, leaving 7 bases between the germline ends. Germline V CDR1 and CDR2: GTSNPN, SVGIG (reference sequence). The CDR3 is 11 amino acids. This PCR relied on a set of 60 Vbeta primers and 13 Jbeta primers. Produced via immunoSEQ multiplex PCR; TCRdb's table is partial and in-frame only. The sample shows 200,000 to 250,000 clones, approximately 88% of them seen only once. The sample comes from a study of cytomegalovirus exposure and HLA in healthy donors. Study observations and caveats: According to the study, approximately 150 TCR beta chains were cytomegalovirus-associated. The authors confirmed in vitro that three CMV-associated chains were specific for CMV antigens. Sequences of the TCR beta chain were said to predict the HLA-A and HLA-B alleles of most subjects accurately. At a 0.05 false discovery rate, a later analysis found 16,951 TCR beta sequences to be associated with HLA alleles.

The sample taken for sequencing was PBMCs. The TCR originated in a boy younger than 10 in good health and CMV-seronegative. J is TRBJ2-5 and V is TRBV30, with D uncertain. The CDR3 region has the DNA TGTGCCTGGAGTGACAGTTTGACCCAGTACTTC. Its protein is CAWSDSLTQYF.